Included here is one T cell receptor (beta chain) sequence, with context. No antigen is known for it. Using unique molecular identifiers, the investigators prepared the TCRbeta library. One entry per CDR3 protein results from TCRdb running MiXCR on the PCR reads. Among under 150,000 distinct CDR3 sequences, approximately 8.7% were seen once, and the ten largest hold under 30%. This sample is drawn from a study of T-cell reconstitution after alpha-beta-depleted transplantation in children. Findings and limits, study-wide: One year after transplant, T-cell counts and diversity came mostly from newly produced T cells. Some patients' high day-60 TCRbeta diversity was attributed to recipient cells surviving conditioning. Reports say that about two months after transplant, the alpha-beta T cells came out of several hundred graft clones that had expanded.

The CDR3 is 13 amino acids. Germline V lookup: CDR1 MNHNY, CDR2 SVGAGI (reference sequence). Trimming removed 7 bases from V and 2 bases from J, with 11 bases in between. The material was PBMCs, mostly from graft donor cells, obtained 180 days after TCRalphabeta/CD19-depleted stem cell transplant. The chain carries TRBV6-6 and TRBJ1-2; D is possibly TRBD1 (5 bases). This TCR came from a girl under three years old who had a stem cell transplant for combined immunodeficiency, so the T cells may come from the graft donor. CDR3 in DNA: TGTGCCAGCAACCGGGACGGCAACTATGGCTACACCTTC. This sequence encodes CASNRDGNYGYTF.